This entry concerns a single TCR beta chain. The target antigen is unknown. Trimming removed 6 bases at V and 2 bases at J, with 14 bases between. In germline, CDR1 is MNHEY, CDR2 SVGAGI. The CDR3 is 15 amino acids. Primers for the PCR totalled 60 Vbeta and 13 Jbeta. Here immunoSEQ multiplex PCR was the method, and the copy in TCRdb shows in-frame clones only, minus some. The sample yields some 150,000 clones, over 70% seen once. The data originate from a study of cytomegalovirus exposure and HLA in healthy donors. Study findings and constraints: In an earlier analysis, most TCR beta V segments were productive about 87% or about 30% of the time. Certain sequence variants were highly shared and formed a cluster, and this cluster was likely a sequencing artifact. The study found most TCR sequences rare, yet found some public TCRs in many donors. Researchers reported in a later analysis that common viral pathogens appeared linked to several top clusters.

The clonotype originates from a woman between 40 and 50 years old in good health and CMV-seronegative. Sequenced sample: PBMCs. This chain uses TRBV6-5 with TRBJ2-4; weak D call: TRBD2 (5 bases). The CDR3 protein is CASSPAGESKNIQYF. CDR3 nucleotide sequence: TGTGCCAGCAGCCCCGCTGGGGAGTCCAAAAACATTCAGTACTTC.